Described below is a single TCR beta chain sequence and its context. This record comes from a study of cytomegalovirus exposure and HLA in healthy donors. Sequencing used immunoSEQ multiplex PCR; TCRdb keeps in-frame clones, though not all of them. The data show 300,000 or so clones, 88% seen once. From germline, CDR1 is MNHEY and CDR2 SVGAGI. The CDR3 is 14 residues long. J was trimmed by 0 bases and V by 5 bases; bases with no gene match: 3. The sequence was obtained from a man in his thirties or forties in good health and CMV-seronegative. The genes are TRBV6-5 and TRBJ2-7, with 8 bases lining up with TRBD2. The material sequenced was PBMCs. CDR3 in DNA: TGTGCCAGCAGTACGGGGGGGAGCTCCTACGAGCAGTACTTC. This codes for CASSTGGSSYEQYF.